These T cell receptor beta chains were read from a single sample in a study of blood T cell repertoires in COVID-19. Assay: immunoSEQ multiplex PCR; the TCRdb copy retains only in-frame clones and omits some. The sample lists about 170,000 clones, approximately 80% occurring once. The sample comprised peripheral blood. These TCRs come from an older woman with COVID-19, enrolled during active disease. Both conserved end residues are trimmed from each CDR3.

j_gene: TRBJ2-2
v_gene: TRBV7-2
CDR3aa: ASSPSGTGELF

j_gene: TRBJ2-3
v_gene: TRBV9
CDR3aa: ASSVGADTQY

j_gene: TRBJ2-1
v_gene: TRBV7-8
CDR3aa: ASSERTSNEQF

j_gene: TRBJ2-1
v_gene: TRBV27
CDR3aa: ASSSGQGAYEQF

j_gene: TRBJ2-7
v_gene: TRBV27
CDR3aa: ASSLGQSHEQY

j_gene: TRBJ2-1
v_gene: TRBV28
CDR3aa: ASSFRTSGTNEQF

j_gene: TRBJ2-5
v_gene: TRBV7-2
CDR3aa: ASSFAGPPETQY

j_gene: TRBJ1-5
v_gene: TRBV19
CDR3aa: ASSNGQLSNQPQH

j_gene: TRBJ2-7
v_gene: TRBV3-1/TRBV3-2
CDR3aa: ASSQERARSSYEQY

j_gene: TRBJ1-2
v_gene: TRBV14
CDR3aa: ASSPYRGSGYT

j_gene: TRBJ2-2
v_gene: TRBV19
CDR3aa: ASSILGAANTGELF

j_gene: TRBJ1-1
v_gene: TRBV7-9
CDR3aa: ASSLGGGTEAF

j_gene: TRBJ1-1
v_gene: TRBV6-5
CDR3aa: ASSYSTGIEAF

j_gene: TRBJ1-5
v_gene: TRBV30
CDR3aa: AWSTQTGSNQPQH

j_gene: TRBJ2-7
v_gene: TRBV6-6
CDR3aa: ASSWGQGSYEQY

j_gene: TRBJ1-4
v_gene: TRBV28
CDR3aa: ASSYLTEKLF

j_gene: TRBJ2-2
v_gene: TRBV23-1
CDR3aa: ASSPPDRDPGELF

j_gene: TRBJ2-3
v_gene: TRBV3-1/TRBV3-2
CDR3aa: ASSQVPFADSITDTQY

j_gene: TRBJ2-1
v_gene: TRBV3-1/TRBV3-2
CDR3aa: ASSQEVTSGGYNEQF

j_gene: TRBJ2-3
v_gene: TRBV9
CDR3aa: ASSASGLGTDTQY

j_gene: TRBJ2-3
v_gene: TRBV7-2
CDR3aa: AEGEGSTDTQY

j_gene: TRBJ2-7
v_gene: TRBV15
CDR3aa: ATSPQGSYEQY

j_gene: TRBJ2-3
v_gene: TRBV6-5
CDR3aa: ASSYTGLATDTQY

j_gene: TRBJ1-6
v_gene: TRBV3-1/TRBV3-2
CDR3aa: ASNPSGGAGNSPLH

j_gene: TRBJ2-2
v_gene: TRBV28
CDR3aa: ASSLSGLYTGELF

j_gene: TRBJ2-2
v_gene: TRBV27
CDR3aa: ASGHPGELF

j_gene: TRBJ1-1
v_gene: TRBV6-6
CDR3aa: ASKTDRDTEAF

j_gene: TRBJ2-7
v_gene: TRBV21-1
CDR3aa: ASTRGRALYEQY

j_gene: TRBJ2-1
v_gene: TRBV29-1
CDR3aa: SVGPPNANEQF